Below are 29 T cell receptor beta chains sequenced from a single sample in a study of Graves' ophthalmopathy and Graves' hyperthyroidism. The authors amplified TCR beta CDR3 regions from RNA transcripts. First-round RT-PCR used HTBI primers; second-round multiplex PCR followed. TCRdb re-called the multiplex PCR reads through MiXCR, storing one row per CDR3 protein. The sample has 150,000 to 200,000 distinct CDR3 sequences; just under 40% are singletons. The sequenced sample consisted of peripheral blood. These receptors all stem from a man aged 25-45 years with Graves' ophthalmopathy.

This sequence joins TRBV7-3 and TRBJ2-7; D not resolved. The CDR3 consists of 15 residues. Trimming shortened V by 1 base and J by 3 bases, and 13 bases separated the two germline ends. In germline, CDR1 is SGHTA, CDR2 FQGTGA. The CDR3 is CASSLNLKNFYEQYF. DNA for the CDR3: TGTGCCAGCAGCTTAAACCTGAAAAATTTCTACGAGCAGTACTTC.

Many counts were recorded for this clonotype. The chain joins TRBV11-3 to TRBJ2-7, with TRBD2 matching 7 bases. Germline V lookup: CDR1 SGHNT, CDR2 YENEEA. The junction had 8 bases not matched to a gene; V was cut back by 6 bases and J by 3 bases. CDR3 size: 14 residues. For the CDR3, the DNA is TGTGCCAGCAGTTTGCGGGGGTTCGGCTACGAGCAGTACTTC. Its translation: CASSLRGFGYEQYF.

This clonotype is termed large. This rearrangement joins TRBV12-3 or TRBV12-4 to TRBJ1-5; 7 bases fit TRBD1. V shed 5 bases and J 1 base; nucleotides not matched to a gene: 8. CDR3 length: 16 residues. Here the CDR3 DNA reads TGTGCCAGCAGTCCCAGGACAGGCGAGAGCAATCAGCCCCAGCATTTT. It yields the protein CASSPRTGESNQPQHF.

This clonotype was observed at least ten times. The chain links TRBV9 to TRBJ1-2; D is possibly TRBD1 (5 bases). CDR3 length: 12 amino acids. CDR1 and CDR2 (germline): SGDLS, YYNGEE. The V gene lost 7 bases and the J gene lost 4 bases, with 11 bases spanning the gap. As DNA, the CDR3 is TGTGCCAGCTTAAAGGGGACCTATGGCTACACCTTC. Translated, it gives CASLKGTYGYTF.

In this sample, this clonotype turned up a few times. CDR3 bases: TGTGCCAGCAGTGCCCTCCAGGACACTGAAGCTTTCTTT. Protein product: CASSALQDTEAFF. The chain couples TRBV12-3 or TRBV12-4 to TRBJ1-1; no firm D call. Trimming pared 5 bases from V and 3 bases from J, leaving 10 bases between. The CDR3 runs to 13 residues.

Ten or more counts support this clonotype. The genes are TRBV28 and TRBJ2-5, with TRBD2 matching 12 bases. CDR3 size: 16 residues. Germline V gives CDR1 MDHEN, CDR2 SYDVKM. V shed 4 bases and J 4 bases; nucleotides not matched to a gene: 7. The CDR3 nucleotides read TGTGCCAGCAGTTGGGCTAGCGGGAGGGCCACAGAGACCCAGTACTTC. It specifies CASSWASGRATETQYF.

This clonotype was seen once. The chain joins TRBV6-1 to TRBJ1-2, with TRBD1 identical over 7 bases. This CDR3 contains 15 residues. V shed 8 bases, J shed 7 bases, and the junction held 16 bases outside the gene matches. Germline lookup yields CDR1 MNHNS and CDR2 SASEGT. The CDR3 DNA reads as TGTGCCAGCGGTGGCTCCGGGACAGCTGCAACTGGCTACACCTTC. This encodes CASGGSGTAATGYTF.

This clonotype was seen once. The gene calls are TRBV20-1 and TRBJ1-1; tentatively, D is TRBD1 (5 bases). V lost 0 bases to trimming and J lost 5 bases, with 13 bases between them. The germline V gene has CDR1 DFQATT and CDR2 SNEGSKA (reference sequence). CDR3 length equals 14 residues. The CDR3 DNA reads as TGCAGTGCTAGAGATCCGGAGGGACGAACTGAAGCTTTCTTT. Translating it yields CSARDPEGRTEAFF.

This clonotype was recorded many times. The chain is built from TRBV28 and TRBJ1-2; 7 bases line up with TRBD1. Germline V lookup: CDR1 MDHEN, CDR2 SYDVKM. The CDR3 runs to 15 residues. After removal of 4 bases from V and 3 bases from J, the junction contained 8 bases not matched to a gene. The CDR3 DNA follows: TGTGCCAGCAGTTCGACAGGGACGAGGGACTATGGCTACACCTTC. Translation: CASSSTGTRDYGYTF.

This clonotype showed up many times. The genes are TRBV5-5 and TRBJ1-2; D call uncertain. V shed 4 bases and J shed 4 bases, with 14 bases lying between them. Germline V lookup: CDR1 SGHKS, CDR2 YYEKEE (reference sequence). The CDR3 totals 14 residues. CDR3 protein: CASSPREGSYGYTF. The CDR3 DNA is TGTGCCAGCAGCCCCCGAGAAGGAAGCTATGGCTACACCTTC.

V usage is TRBV12-3 or TRBV12-4 and J usage is TRBJ2-5; D is uncertain. V gave up 9 bases and J gave up 4 bases, with 3 bases separating them. CDR3 length equals 9 residues. The CDR3 here is CASGETQYF. Written as DNA, the CDR3 is TGTGCCAGTGGAGAGACCCAGTACTTC.

Ten or more counts support this clonotype. The CDR3: CASSPADRDGETQYF. The CDR3 DNA follows: TGTGCCAGCAGCCCCGCCGACAGGGACGGGGAGACCCAGTACTTC. This sequence joins TRBV11-2 and TRBJ2-5, with TRBD1 identical over 7 bases. J gave up 5 bases and V 5 bases, and 11 bases lay outside the gene matches. The V gene's germline CDR1 is SGHAT and CDR2 FQNNGV. This CDR3 region has 15 residues.

The V gene is TRBV7-2, the J gene TRBJ2-5; 10 nucleotides align to TRBD2. The V segment lost 5 bases and the J segment 4 bases; nucleotides outside the gene matches: 7. Per germline, CDR1 SGHTA and CDR2 FQGNSA. The CDR3 runs 15 residues. The CDR3 region has the DNA TGTGCCAGCAGCGTGAGGCTAGCGGGAGTAGAGACCCAGTACTTC. Translation gives CASSVRLAGVETQYF.

Ten or more counts support this clonotype. This chain connects TRBV15 to TRBJ1-5; 7 positions agree with TRBD1. Losses at the gene ends were 5 bases for V and 2 bases for J; bases not matched to a gene: 6. The V gene's germline CDR1 is LNHNV and CDR2 YYDKDF (reference sequence). The CDR3 totals 15 residues. The CDR3 region is CATSYLTGGNQPQHF. For the CDR3, the DNA is TGTGCCACCAGCTACCTTACAGGGGGCAATCAGCCCCAGCATTTT.

The V and J genes are TRBV24-1 and TRBJ1-2; a weak D match, TRBD1 (5 bases). The CDR3 sequence is 13 residues long. The V end lost 9 bases, the J end lost 4 bases, and 14 bases lay between the germline ends. Germline V CDR1 and CDR2: KGHDR, SFDVKD. CDR3 sequence reads: CATRGEKSYGYTF. The CDR3 bases are TGTGCCACCCGGGGGGAGAAATCCTATGGCTACACCTTC.

This clonotype was detected many times. The chain links TRBV12-3 or TRBV12-4 to TRBJ1-6, with TRBD1 matching over 11 bases. CDR3 size: 17 residues. V trimming: 5 bases; J trimming: 10 bases; junction bases outside the gene matches: 13. The DNA of the CDR3 is TGTGCCAGCAGTCCTGCCTCGAGGGGGACAGGGGGATCACCCCTCCACTTT. The encoded protein is CASSPASRGTGGSPLHF.

This clonotype was seen many times. The chain recombines TRBV29-1 with TRBJ2-5; TRBD1 is a possible D gene (6 bases). CDR3 size: 12 residues. Germline V lookup: CDR1 SQVTM, CDR2 ANQGSEA. Deletions cut 4 bases from V and 4 bases from J, with 10 bases between. CDR3 protein: CSVGRGGETQYF. CDR3 coding DNA: TGCAGCGTTGGCAGGGGTGGAGAGACCCAGTACTTC.

This clonotype was seen ten or more times. This sequence joins TRBV12-3 or TRBV12-4 and TRBJ1-5, with D maybe TRBD1 (5 bases). Trimming removed 5 bases at V and 7 bases at J, with 12 bases between. The CDR3 covers 13 residues. The chain's CDR3 is CASSPQGKQPQHF. DNA of the CDR3: TGTGCCAGCAGTCCGCAGGGAAAACAGCCCCAGCATTTT.

Only a few counts were recorded for this clonotype. The V and J genes are TRBV6-2 or TRBV6-3 and TRBJ2-7, with TRBD2 identical over 8 bases. The CDR3 is made up of 15 amino acids. CDR1 and CDR2 (germline): MNHEY, SVGEGT. J gave up 3 bases and V 2 bases, and 6 bases lay outside the gene matches. The CDR3 DNA is TGTGCCAGCAGTTACCAACCCGGGACTAGCTACGAGCAGTACTTC. Amino acid sequence: CASSYQPGTSYEQYF.

This clonotype has at least ten counts. The V gene is TRBV10-3, the J gene TRBJ2-7; no reliable D call. Germline lookup yields CDR1 ENHRY and CDR2 SYGVKD. The CDR3 has 13 amino acids. Trimming removed 3 bases at V and 5 bases at J, with 11 bases between. The DNA for the CDR3 is TGTGCCATCAGTGAAAGGCAAACCGACGAGCAGTACTTC. Its protein is CAISERQTDEQYF.

The V and J genes are TRBV12-3 or TRBV12-4 and TRBJ1-5, with D maybe TRBD1 (6 bases). V was trimmed by 5 bases and J by 4 bases, leaving 15 bases between them. This CDR3 spans 15 amino acids. DNA of the CDR3: TGTGCCAGCAGTCCGGACAGAGCTCGTAATCAGCCCCAGCATTTT. Translated: CASSPDRARNQPQHF.

This sequence joins TRBV28 and TRBJ1-2, with D unresolved. The CDR3 totals 12 residues. Germline CDR1 and CDR2: MDHEN and SYDVKM. The V gene lost 7 bases and the J gene lost 4 bases, with 10 bases spanning the gap. CDR3 bases: TGTGCCAGCATAGGGAGGATCTATGGCTACACCTTC. Translation gives CASIGRIYGYTF.

This clonotype was seen repeatedly, ten times or more. The chain carries TRBV12-3 or TRBV12-4 and TRBJ2-5; the D gene is possibly TRBD1 (6 bases). The CDR3 totals 15 residues. Trimming pared 2 bases from V and 5 bases from J, leaving 15 bases between. This CDR3 is CASSLYPGHAETQYF. Here the CDR3 DNA reads TGTGCCAGCAGTTTATACCCGGGACACGCCGAGACCCAGTACTTC.

The sample holds many counts of this clonotype. J is TRBJ2-7 and V is TRBV20-1; TRBD2 agrees at 10 bases. Germline loops: CDR1 DFQATT, CDR2 SNEGSKA (reference sequence). The junction had 2 bases not matched to a gene; V was cut back by 1 base and J by 2 bases. The length of the CDR3 is 14 residues. CDR3 nucleotide sequence: TGCAGTGCTAGAGGGACTAGCGGCCCCTACGAGCAGTACTTC. Protein product: CSARGTSGPYEQYF.

V gene TRBV12-3 or TRBV12-4 combines with J gene TRBJ1-2; possibly TRBD1 for D (6 bases). The CDR3 runs to 13 residues. Trimming cost V 8 bases and J 4 bases, with 14 bases left between them. This CDR3 reads CASWTASAYGYTF. Here the CDR3 DNA reads TGTGCCAGCTGGACAGCTTCGGCCTATGGCTACACCTTC.

The chain has TRBV7-2 and TRBJ2-7; tentative D call: TRBD1 (6 bases). The germline V and J ends were trimmed by 7 bases and 4 bases, with 17 bases remaining between them. The CDR3 is 14 residues long. Germline V gene sequence: CDR1 SGHTA, CDR2 FQGNSA. The CDR3 loop reads CASKDLRRGYEQYF. The CDR3 DNA sequence: TGTGCCAGCAAAGACCTTCGCAGGGGTTACGAGCAGTACTTC. The whole variable domain, filled in from reference TRBV7-2 and TRBJ2-7, reads GAGVSQSPSNKVTEKGKDVELRCDPISGHTALYWYRQSLGQGLEFLIYFQGNSAPDKSGLPSDRFSAERTGGSVSTLTIQRTQQEDSAVYLCASKDLRRGYEQYFGPGTRLTVT.

This clonotype has at least ten counts. The junction shows a germline mismatch at one end, possibly a read error. V gene TRBV12-3 or TRBV12-4 combines with J gene TRBJ2-6; D gene ambiguous. The CDR3 sequence is 15 residues long. The CDR3 sequence: CASSRALSGANVLTF. DNA for the CDR3: TGTGCCAGCAGCCGCGCGTTGTCTGGAGCCAACGTCCTGACTTTC.

The rearrangement joins TRBV19 to TRBJ2-7; no definite D call. Germline-derived CDR1 and CDR2 are LNHDA and SQIVND (reference sequence). Trimming cost V 6 bases and J 3 bases, with 9 bases left between them. This CDR3 is 12 amino acids long. CDR3 sequence: CASSDDGYEQYF. The CDR3 DNA is TGTGCCAGTAGCGACGACGGCTACGAGCAGTACTTC.

The gene calls are TRBV29-1 and TRBJ1-1; D remains ambiguous. Per the germline V gene, CDR1 is SQVTM and CDR2 is ANQGSEA. The CDR3 runs to 11 residues. V was shortened by 7 bases and J by 8 bases, with 14 bases between the two germline ends. The CDR3 here is CSADTFGEAFF. In nucleotides, the CDR3 is TGCAGCGCAGACACTTTTGGGGAAGCTTTCTTT.